The rows below give T cell receptor beta chains drawn from one sample of a study of OX40 agonist ivuxolimab in advanced cancers. Assay: immunoSEQ multiplex PCR; the TCRdb copy retains only in-frame clones and omits some. The data contain 35,000 to 40,000 clones, about 80% of them singletons. Sequences were derived from CD4+ or CD8+ T cells sorted from blood, sampled in a trial of the OX40 agonist ivuxolimab. These receptors were obtained from an adult with an advanced solid tumor such as melanoma, head and neck, liver or kidney cancer. Both conserved end residues are part of each CDR3. The order of the fields is J gene, V gene, D gene, clone size, CDR3 DNA, CDR3 protein. D genes are given only for firm matches. Some rows mark clone size as missing; the rest say once, few, many or name a class of expanded clone.

>TRBJ2-7|TRBV30|-|-
TGTGCCTGGAGACAGGACTATAGCTCCTACGAGCAGTACTTC
CAWRQDYSSYEQYF
>TRBJ2-1|TRBV7-9|TRBD1|-
TGTGCCAGCAGCCCCGGAGACAGGGTGCTGAATGAGCAGTTCTTC
CASSPGDRVLNEQFF
>TRBJ2-7|TRBV29-1|-|-
TGCAGCGTTGTGGTAGCGGTTTCGGGGGAGCAGTACTTC
CSVVVAVSGEQYF
>TRBJ2-7|TRBV19|-|-
TGTGCCAGTAGTATCCCCCGCGCTACCACCCACGAGCAGTACTTC
CASSIPRATTHEQYF
>TRBJ1-2|TRBV28|TRBD1|-
TGTGCCAGCAGTTTTAGACAGGGAAGCTATGGCTACACCTTC
CASSFRQGSYGYTF
>TRBJ2-1|TRBV18|TRBD2|-
TGTGCCAGCTCACCAATCAGTGGGACTAGTGGGTCGAATGAGCAGTTCTTC
CASSPISGTSGSNEQFF
>TRBJ1-2|TRBV5-6|-|-
TGTGCCAGCAGTAGGTCTCGGCTAGGCTACACCTTC
CASSRSRLGYTF
>TRBJ2-2|TRBV10-3|-|-
TGTGCCATCAATTCAAGGGGTCAGGGGGAGCTGTTTTTT
CAINSRGQGELFF
>TRBJ1-1|TRBV27|-|medium-sized
TGTGCCAGCAGTTTATTCCGAGATGGTATGGAAGCTTTCTTT
CASSLFRDGMEAFF
>TRBJ1-1|TRBV28|TRBD1|-
TGTGCCAGCAGTTCCATAGGACAGGGGAACACTGAAGCTTTCTTT
CASSSIGQGNTEAFF
>TRBJ1-4|TRBV5-1|-|-
TGCGCCAGCTCACACAACCCAACTAATGAAAAACTGTTTTTT
CASSHNPTNEKLFF
>TRBJ1-5|TRBV6-5|-|-
TGTGCCAGCAGACCTGGGGGGGGGAATCAGCCCCAGCATTTT
CASRPGGGNQPQHF
>TRBJ2-2|TRBV7-3|-|-
TGTGCCAGCAGCTTAGGGGTTTCCGGGACACCGAACACCGGGGAGCTGTTTTTT
CASSLGVSGTPNTGELFF